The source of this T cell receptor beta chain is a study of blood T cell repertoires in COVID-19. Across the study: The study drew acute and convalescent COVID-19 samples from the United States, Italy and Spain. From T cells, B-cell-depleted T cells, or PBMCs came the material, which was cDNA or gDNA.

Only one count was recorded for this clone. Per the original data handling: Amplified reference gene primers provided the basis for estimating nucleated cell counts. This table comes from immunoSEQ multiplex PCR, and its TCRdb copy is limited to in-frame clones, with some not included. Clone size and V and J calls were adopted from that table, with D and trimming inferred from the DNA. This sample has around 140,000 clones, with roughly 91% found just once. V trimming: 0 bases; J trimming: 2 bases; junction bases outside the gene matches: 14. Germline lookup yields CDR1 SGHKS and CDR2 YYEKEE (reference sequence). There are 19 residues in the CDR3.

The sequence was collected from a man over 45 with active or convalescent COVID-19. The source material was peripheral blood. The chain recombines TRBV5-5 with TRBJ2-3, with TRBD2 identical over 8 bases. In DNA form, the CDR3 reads TGTGCCAGCAGCTTGGCAGGGGATTCCGGGACTAGTTTCACAGATACGCAGTATTTT. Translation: CASSLAGDSGTSFTDTQYF.